The 29 T cell receptor beta chains below come from one sample, sequenced in a study of blood T cells in healthy people across ages. A second PCR of about 7 to 11 cycles used a sample-barcoded 5' primer and a J-beta primer mix. TCRdb redid the calling of the 5' RACE reads with MiXCR, one entry per CDR3 protein. This sample has 900,000 to 950,000 distinct CDR3 sequences, with roughly 28% found just once. In addition, the sample was reused for a study of T cells of mothers and their children.

The sequenced material came from blood. Receptors were obtained from a woman between 35 and 50 years old in good health.

The chain has TRBV20-1 and TRBJ2-4; no definite D call. This CDR3 has 13 residues. Germline V gives CDR1 DFQATT, CDR2 SNEGSKA (reference sequence). The V end was cut by 0 bases, the J end by 13 bases, with 16 bases between. This CDR3 is CSAREATWNEQYF. The CDR3 nucleotides read TGCAGTGCTAGAGAAGCTACGTGGAATGAGCAGTACTTC.

This chain uses TRBV28 with TRBJ1-6; D is unresolved. The germline V and J ends were trimmed by 3 bases and 8 bases, with 8 bases remaining between them. The CDR3 loop spans 13 amino acids. Germline CDR1 and CDR2: MDHEN and SYDVKM. The DNA for the CDR3 is TGTGCCAGCAGTTTCAGGACGGATTCACCCCTCCACTTT. This gives the protein CASSFRTDSPLHF.

This clonotype came up a few times. CDR3 loop: CASSQGYSGNQPQHF. The CDR3 nucleotides read TGTGCCAGCAGCCAAGGGTACAGCGGTAATCAGCCCCAGCATTTT. The chain joins TRBV3-1 to TRBJ1-5; D unresolved. V was shortened by 1 base and J by 4 bases, with 11 bases between the two germline ends. CDR3 length: 15 residues. Germline assignment: CDR1 LGHDT and CDR2 YNNKEL (reference sequence).

This clonotype has a count of ten or more. The chain employs TRBV6-5 and TRBJ1-2, with 10 bases identical to TRBD1. Germline CDR1 MNHEY, CDR2 SVGAGI. The length of the CDR3 is 15 residues. The ends lost 6 bases at V and 4 bases at J; junction bases unmatched: 8. The DNA for the CDR3 is TGTGCCAGCAGCCTCGGACAGGGGGGTACCTATGGCTACACCTTC. Translation gives CASSLGQGGTYGYTF.

This clonotype was observed a handful of times. The gene calls are TRBV12-3 or TRBV12-4 and TRBJ1-2; the D is unclear. Trimming took off 4 bases at V and 7 bases at J, with 13 bases between the two ends. This CDR3 contains 13 residues. The CDR3 DNA follows: TGTGCCAGCAGTTCTAGTACAGTGGGTGGCTACACCTTC. Translated: CASSSSTVGGYTF.

In its sample, this clonotype was seen a few times. The chain carries TRBV2 and TRBJ1-2; TRBD1 might be the D (6 bases). CDR3 length: 16 residues. Germline V gene data show CDR1 as SNHLY and CDR2 as FYNNEI. V was trimmed by 6 bases and J by 3 bases, leaving 20 bases between them. The CDR3 here is CASSTGPWVYDYGYTF. CDR3 nucleotide sequence: TGTGCCAGCAGCACAGGGCCCTGGGTGTATGACTATGGCTACACCTTC.

Many counts were recorded for this clonotype. The chain combines TRBV20-1 with TRBJ1-2, with D possibly TRBD1 on 5 matching bases. Germline V lookup: CDR1 DFQATT, CDR2 SNEGSKA (reference sequence). V shed 1 base and J shed 4 bases, with 7 bases lying between them. The CDR3 length is 12 residues. In DNA, the CDR3 is TGCAGTGCTAGAGGGGGGACCTATGGCTACACCTTC. Residues: CSARGGTYGYTF.

At least ten counts were recorded for this clonotype. This chain links TRBV6-1 with TRBJ2-7, with 9 bases lining up with TRBD2. The CDR3 spans 14 residues. Trimming cost V 8 bases and J 3 bases; bases outside gene matches: 8. Germline-derived CDR1 and CDR2 are MNHNS and SASEGT. CDR3 loop: CASSTERGVYEQYF. The CDR3 DNA reads as TGTGCCAGCTCAACCGAGCGGGGGGTCTACGAGCAGTACTTC.

The chain recombines TRBV7-2 with TRBJ2-1; TRBD2 might be the D (7 bases). The CDR3 totals 15 residues. Trimming cost V 4 bases and J 8 bases, with 18 bases left between them. Germline CDR1 is SGHTA and CDR2 is FQGNSA. The CDR3 region has the DNA TGTGCCAGCAGCTATGGAGGGGGGGCCAGCGATGAGCAGTTCTTC. Its protein is CASSYGGGASDEQFF.

This clonotype was counted many times. The chain uses TRBV9 and TRBJ2-1; 10 nucleotides align to TRBD2. The CDR3 is made up of 14 amino acids. Looked up from germline, CDR1 is SGDLS and CDR2 is YYNGEE. V dropped 0 bases and J dropped 8; count of bases not matched to a gene: 2. For the CDR3, the DNA is TGTGCCAGCAGCGTAGTCGGGACTAGCGATGAGCAGTTCTTC. Protein: CASSVVGTSDEQFF.

The rearrangement links TRBV6-2 or TRBV6-3 to TRBJ2-6; TRBD1 aligns across 7 bases. V was pared by 10 bases and J by 0 bases, with 24 bases of the junction left unmatched. Germline CDR1 and CDR2: MNHEY and SVGEGT. There are 21 residues in the CDR3. CDR3 protein: CATTGIFRQGFFNSGANVLTF. CDR3 sequence (DNA): TGTGCCACCACCGGCATTTTCCGACAGGGATTTTTCAACTCTGGGGCCAACGTCCTGACTTTC.

This sequence joins TRBV3-1 and TRBJ2-3, with TRBD2 identical over 9 bases. The CDR3 length is 15 residues. J gave up 3 bases and V 6 bases, and 7 bases lay outside the gene matches. Germline V gene lookup returns CDR1 LGHDT and CDR2 YNNKEL (reference sequence). The CDR3 is CASRTTSGSTDTQYF. The DNA of the CDR3 is TGTGCCAGCAGAACAACTAGCGGGTCGACAGATACGCAGTATTTT.

For this clonotype: This may come from a read error, since a much larger clone is one base off. The chain joins TRBV24-1 to TRBJ2-1; D is undetermined. The DNA end is a closer match to TRBJ2-7, so the J assignment may be wrong. The CDR3 contains 15 residues. The germline V gene encodes CDR1 KGHDR and CDR2 SFDVKD. The CDR3 nucleotides read TGTGCCACCAGTGATCGGACCCAACAATACAATGAGCAGTACTTC. It codes for CATSDRTQQYNEQYF.

In its sample, this clonotype was seen a few times. The rearrangement uses TRBV9 and TRBJ1-2; no firm D call. The germline gives CDR1 SGDLS, CDR2 YYNGEE. V lost 0 bases and J lost 7, with 10 bases in between. The CDR3 has 13 residues. The DNA of the CDR3 is TGTGCCAGCAGCGTAGAGGGCCAACGTGGCTACACCTTC. It yields the protein CASSVEGQRGYTF.

With regard to this clonotype: An end of the junction does not agree with germline; a read error may underlie this. This chain uses TRBV12-3 or TRBV12-4 with TRBJ2-4; 7 bases agree with TRBD2. The CDR3 runs to 14 residues. The CDR3 reads CAGSSGGLVNEQYF. In nucleotides, the CDR3 is TGTGCCGGCAGTTCGGGGGGTCTTGTGAATGAGCAGTACTTC.

The gene calls are TRBV5-8 and TRBJ2-1, with 12 bases matching TRBD1. There are 15 residues in the CDR3. V lost 0 bases to trimming and J lost 9 bases; unmatched junction nucleotides: 4. Germline V gene lookup returns CDR1 SGHTS and CDR2 YDEGEE. CDR3 in DNA: TGTGCCAGCAGCTTGGTGGGACAGGGGGCGCGTGAGCAGTTCTTC. It yields the protein CASSLVGQGAREQFF.

V is TRBV2 and J is TRBJ2-3; TRBD1 might be the D (6 bases). CDR3 length: 15 amino acids. V was pared by 6 bases and J by 4 bases, with 17 bases between. The V gene's germline CDR1 is SNHLY and CDR2 FYNNEI. In nucleotides, the CDR3 is TGTGCCAGCAGGTTGGACAGTGGCGGAGCAGATACGCAGTATTTT. Translating gives CASRLDSGGADTQYF.

The rearrangement uses TRBV28 and TRBJ1-5; D remains ambiguous. The CDR3 spans 15 residues. Trimming removed 5 bases at V and 5 bases at J, with 16 bases between. Germline-derived CDR1 and CDR2 are MDHEN and SYDVKM. The CDR3, as DNA: TGTGCCAGCAGTATTCCCGGGTTTAGGGATCAGCCCCAGCATTTT. Translation gives CASSIPGFRDQPQHF.

This chain connects TRBV20-1 to TRBJ2-3; the match to TRBD2 covers 9 bases. In germline, CDR1 is DFQATT, CDR2 SNEGSKA (reference sequence). This CDR3 spans 16 amino acids. The J segment lost 5 bases and the V segment lost 1 base, leaving 10 bases of the junction unmatched. The CDR3 sequence: CSARGERGALGDTQYF. The CDR3 nucleotides read TGCAGTGCTAGAGGGGAGCGGGGGGCCCTGGGAGATACGCAGTATTTT.

This clonotype has just a few counts. The chain combines TRBV11-2 with TRBJ2-7; D is perhaps TRBD2 (6 bases). The CDR3 is made up of 16 amino acids. Trimming left V 1 base short and J 2 bases short, with 15 bases between. Germline CDR1 and CDR2: SGHAT and FQNNGV. The CDR3 here is CASSLVGGYGAYEQYF. CDR3 bases: TGTGCCAGCAGCTTAGTCGGGGGTTACGGTGCCTACGAGCAGTACTTC.

With regard to this clonotype: One end of the junction varies from germline; a read error may be responsible. The chain couples TRBV5-5 to TRBJ2-3, with 10 bases identical to TRBD2. The CDR3 is made up of 16 amino acids. CDR1 and CDR2 from the germline V gene are SGHKS and YYEKEE (reference sequence). CDR3 residues: CASSFQLAGSTDAQYF. For the CDR3, the DNA is TGTGCCAGCAGCTTCCAACTAGCGGGGAGTACAGATGCGCAGTATTTT. Combining the CDR3 with reference TRBV5-5 and TRBJ2-3 gives the whole variable domain DAGVTQSPTHLIKTRGQQVTLRCSPISGHKSVSWYQQVLGQGPQFIFQYYEKEERGRGNFPDRFSARQFPNYSSELNVNALLLGDSALYLCASSFQLAGSTDAQYFGPGTRLTVL.

This chain uses TRBV15 with TRBJ2-3; D call uncertain. Per germline, CDR1 LNHNV and CDR2 YYDKDF (reference sequence). The CDR3 has 14 residues. Trimming stripped 3 bases from V and 1 base from J, with 8 bases between. CDR3 sequence reads: CATSRIDGTDTQYF. The DNA of the CDR3 is TGTGCCACCAGCAGGATCGACGGCACAGATACGCAGTATTTT. The entire variable domain, with the rest obtained from reference TRBV15 and TRBJ2-3, is as follows: DAMVIQNPRYQVTQFGKPVTLSCSQTLNHNVMYWYQQKSSQAPKLLFHYYDKDFNNEADTPDNFQSRRPNTSFCFLDIRSPGLGDTAMYLCATSRIDGTDTQYFGPGTRLTVL.

This clonotype was observed a handful of times. The gene calls are TRBV6-1 and TRBJ1-1, with TRBD1 as a possible D gene (5 bases). Germline CDR1 is MNHNS and CDR2 is SASEGT. The CDR3 consists of 13 residues. V lost 8 bases and J 5 bases, leaving 15 bases between the germline ends. CDR3 DNA sequence: TGTGCCAGCCGAAATCAGGGAGTAACTGAAGCTTTCTTT. Encoded protein: CASRNQGVTEAFF.

The chain is built from TRBV10-3 and TRBJ2-5; no firm D call. Germline CDR1 reads ENHRY; CDR2 reads SYGVKD. The V end lost 3 bases, the J end lost 5 bases, and 10 bases lay between the germline ends. The length of the CDR3 is 13 residues. CDR3 sequence: CAISEWGSETQYF. CDR3 nucleotides: TGTGCCATCAGTGAATGGGGTTCGGAGACCCAGTACTTC.

Only a few counts were recorded for this clonotype. Compared with germline, one end of the junction differs, possibly owing to a read error. This rearrangement joins TRBV7-6 to TRBJ2-7; D remains unclear. The length of the CDR3 is 14 residues. Germline values: CDR1 SGHVS, CDR2 FNYEAQ. The CDR3 is CAGSLSPRFYEQYF. Written as DNA, the CDR3 is TGTGCCGGCAGCTTAAGTCCCCGTTTCTACGAGCAGTACTTC.

The rearrangement uses TRBV4-1 and TRBJ2-7, with D perhaps TRBD2 (6 bases). This CDR3 contains 15 residues. V shed 1 base and J shed 1 base, with 11 bases lying between them. Germline V lookup: CDR1 MGHRA, CDR2 YSYEKL. The DNA for the CDR3 is TGCGCCAGCAGCCAAGCGCTAGGGACTTCCTACGAGCAGTACTTC. Translated, it gives CASSQALGTSYEQYF.

This clonotype was found many times. This chain uses TRBV10-3 with TRBJ2-4; D uncertain. CDR3 length equals 15 residues. Germline-derived CDR1 and CDR2 are ENHRY and SYGVKD. The V end was cut by 5 bases, the J end by 1 base, with 12 bases between. The CDR3 loop reads CAISSTSMAKNIQYF. The CDR3, as DNA: TGTGCCATCAGTTCGACATCTATGGCCAAAAACATTCAGTACTTC.

This clonotype was counted once. At one end, the junction sequence differs from germline, possibly due to a read error. The chain uses TRBV6-2 or TRBV6-3 and TRBJ1-1; D is ambiguous. The CDR3 has 14 amino acids. The germline CDR1 and CDR2 sequences are MNHEY and SVGEGT. CDR3 DNA: TGTGTCAGCATCAACCGGCCCCCCGACACTGAAGCTTTCTTT. Protein product: CVSINRPPDTEAFF.

The chain couples TRBV2 to TRBJ1-3; TRBD1 matches at 9 bases. Germline values: CDR1 SNHLY, CDR2 FYNNEI. The CDR3 runs to 15 residues. Losses at the gene ends were 9 bases for V and 4 bases for J; bases not matched to a gene: 10. The CDR3 loop reads CARTEDRGRGNTIYF. DNA for the CDR3: TGTGCCAGAACTGAAGACAGGGGGAGAGGAAACACCATATATTTT.